The following is a TCR beta chain sequence with its context. Measured with immunoSEQ multiplex PCR; TCRdb has only the in-frame clones, and not every one. The sample contains around 110,000 clones, around 89% of which appear only once. The data stem from a study of PD-L1 blockade in urothelial cancer. Trimming cost V 6 bases and J 8 bases, with 19 bases left between them. CDR1 is MDHEN and CDR2 is SYDVKM in the germline V gene. The CDR3 covers 14 residues. Time point: peripheral blood 6 weeks after treatment start. The clonotype originates from a man aged 55-75 years with urothelial cancer. The chain combines TRBV28 with TRBJ1-2; the D gene is possibly TRBD1 (6 bases). Sequenced material: PBMCs, taken around atezolizumab (anti-PD-L1) treatment. CDR3 in amino acids: CASRAPGGGGGYTF. The CDR3 nucleotides read TGTGCCAGCAGGGCCCCCGGGGGAGGGGGGGGCTACACCTTC.